Here is one T cell receptor beta chain with its context. This record belongs to a study of shared clonotypes between healthy human individuals. Here immunoSEQ multiplex PCR was the method, and the copy in TCRdb shows in-frame clones only, minus some. Among about 770,000 clones, approximately 77% were seen once, and the ten largest hold about 1.8%. The sequencing input was memory CD4+ T cells sorted from blood. Subset given: CD45RA-negative fraction. This TCR was sampled from a woman aged 30 to 39 in good health.

CDR3 residues: CASSLWDQPQHF. Written as DNA, the CDR3 is TGTGCCAGCAGTTTATGGGATCAGCCCCAGCATTTT. The chain links TRBV28 to TRBJ1-5; D ambiguous. CDR3 length: 12 amino acids. V lost 0 bases, J lost 5 bases, and 2 bases lay in between. CDR1 and CDR2 (germline): MDHEN, SYDVKM.